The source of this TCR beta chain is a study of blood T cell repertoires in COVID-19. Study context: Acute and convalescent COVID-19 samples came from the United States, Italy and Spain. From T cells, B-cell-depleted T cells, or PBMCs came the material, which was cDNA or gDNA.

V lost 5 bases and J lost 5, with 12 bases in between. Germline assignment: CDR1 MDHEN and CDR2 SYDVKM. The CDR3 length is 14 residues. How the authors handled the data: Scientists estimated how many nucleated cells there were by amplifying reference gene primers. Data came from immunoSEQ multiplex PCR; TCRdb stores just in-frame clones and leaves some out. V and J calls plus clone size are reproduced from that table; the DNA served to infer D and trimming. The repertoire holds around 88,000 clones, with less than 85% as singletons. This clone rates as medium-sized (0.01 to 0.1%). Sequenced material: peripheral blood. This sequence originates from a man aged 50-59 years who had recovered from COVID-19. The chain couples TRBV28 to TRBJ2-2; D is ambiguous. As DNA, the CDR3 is TGTGCCAGCAGTCCTCAGGTAGAGACCGGGGAGCTGTTTTTT. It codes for CASSPQVETGELFF.